These T cell receptor beta chains were read from a single sample in a study of CD8 T cells in cerebrospinal fluid in Alzheimer's disease. Reanalyzing the 10x single-cell sequencing reads, TCRdb keeps one entry per CDR3 protein, without DNA. This table holds under 250 distinct CDR3 sequences. Sample: cerebrospinal fluid. The source of these receptors is a human donor in good health. Each CDR3 is given with its conserved first and last residue. Each record gives: V gene, clone size, J gene, CDR3 protein. Clone size is shown for a subset of rows, as once, few, many or a class of expanded clone.

v_call: TRBV12-3/TRBV12-4
clone_size: large
j_call: TRBJ2-1
cdr3_aa: CASQPGQTYNEQFF

v_call: TRBV7-9
clone_size: medium-sized
j_call: TRBJ2-6
cdr3_aa: CASSARRGAIQDSGANVLTF

v_call: TRBV19
clone_size: medium-sized
j_call: TRBJ2-2
cdr3_aa: CASSHLVGGRASTGELFF

v_call: TRBV15
clone_size: large
j_call: TRBJ2-3
cdr3_aa: CATSREQGVDTQYF

v_call: TRBV19
clone_size: medium-sized
j_call: TRBJ2-5
cdr3_aa: CASSSDKETQYF

v_call: TRBV18
clone_size: .
j_call: TRBJ1-1
cdr3_aa: CASSPSGPTEAFF

v_call: TRBV18
clone_size: large
j_call: TRBJ2-4
cdr3_aa: CASSRVPQGRENIQYF

v_call: TRBV29-1
clone_size: large
j_call: TRBJ1-2
cdr3_aa: CSVRQTLNYGYTF

v_call: TRBV9
clone_size: medium-sized
j_call: TRBJ2-1
cdr3_aa: CASSVAGGEVNEQFF

v_call: TRBV25-1
clone_size: .
j_call: TRBJ2-7
cdr3_aa: CASSDGGAGIRQYF

v_call: TRBV9
clone_size: medium-sized
j_call: TRBJ2-2
cdr3_aa: CASSHLGGAGTGELFF

v_call: TRBV5-8
clone_size: .
j_call: TRBJ1-3
cdr3_aa: CASSYGGSGNTIYF

v_call: TRBV10-2
clone_size: medium-sized
j_call: TRBJ2-1
cdr3_aa: CASSERGFEQFF

v_call: TRBV20-1
clone_size: large
j_call: TRBJ1-5
cdr3_aa: CSGLRGTGDNQPQHF

v_call: TRBV6-5
clone_size: medium-sized
j_call: TRBJ2-3
cdr3_aa: CASSTRDTQYF

v_call: TRBV23-1
clone_size: large
j_call: TRBJ2-3
cdr3_aa: CASSSIVRQPLADTQYF

v_call: TRBV24-1
clone_size: large
j_call: TRBJ2-7
cdr3_aa: CATSSPGQGVDEQYF

v_call: TRBV4-2
clone_size: hyperexpanded
j_call: TRBJ2-2
cdr3_aa: CASSQEPGTNTGELFF

v_call: TRBV29-1
clone_size: .
j_call: TRBJ2-5
cdr3_aa: CSVRDPQETQYF

v_call: TRBV18
clone_size: medium-sized
j_call: TRBJ2-4
cdr3_aa: CASSPSSGTVNIQYF

v_call: TRBV9
clone_size: large
j_call: TRBJ2-5
cdr3_aa: CASSARTGGGETQYF

v_call: TRBV9
clone_size: .
j_call: TRBJ1-1
cdr3_aa: CASSYRVNTEAFF

v_call: TRBV7-9
clone_size: large
j_call: TRBJ2-6
cdr3_aa: CASSRTVGGTGANVLTF

v_call: TRBV7-2
clone_size: .
j_call: TRBJ2-5
cdr3_aa: CASSPDTRPTETQYF

v_call: TRBV12-3/TRBV12-4
clone_size: medium-sized
j_call: TRBJ1-1
cdr3_aa: CASSFWGTEAFF

v_call: TRBV6-5
clone_size: large
j_call: TRBJ2-3
cdr3_aa: CASTDSGGGSTDTQYF

v_call: TRBV10-2
clone_size: .
j_call: TRBJ2-5
cdr3_aa: CASSETAPETQYF

v_call: TRBV9
clone_size: hyperexpanded
j_call: TRBJ1-6
cdr3_aa: CASSTGLDAAPLHF

v_call: TRBV6-2/TRBV6-3
clone_size: .
j_call: TRBJ1-2
cdr3_aa: CASSADMNYGYTF

v_call: TRBV7-2
clone_size: large
j_call: TRBJ1-2
cdr3_aa: CASSLASGGRGGRLTF